This T cell receptor beta chain stems from a study of blood T cell repertoires in COVID-19. Study context: Samples of COVID-19 (acute and convalescent) were obtained from the United States, Italy and Spain. Nucleic acid was either cDNA or gDNA, and it came from T cells, B-cell-depleted T cells, or PBMCs.

Original processing methods: Reference gene primer amplification in the assay estimated nucleated cell counts. Profiled with immunoSEQ multiplex PCR; TCRdb holds only in-frame clones, not every one. The D gene and trimming were derived from the DNA, and the V and J assignments and clone size from that table. This repertoire shows approximately 200,000 clones, just over 85% found once; its top ten account for about 1.5%. Germline CDR1 is SGHDN and CDR2 is FVKESK. V trimming: 4 bases; J trimming: 5 bases; junction bases outside the gene matches: 4. The CDR3 is made up of 15 amino acids. Specimen: peripheral blood. The chain recombines TRBV14 with TRBJ2-7; 14 bases agree with TRBD2. The clonotype was recovered from a man between 18 and 29 years old with active or convalescent COVID-19. CDR3 sequence reads: CASSPGTSGRHEQYF. CDR3 sequence (DNA): TGTGCCAGCAGCCCTGGGACTAGCGGGAGACACGAGCAGTACTTC.